These 23 T cell receptor beta chains originate from one sample sequenced in a study of T cells in Graves' hyperthyroidism and ophthalmopathy. RNA transcripts served as the template for amplifying TCR beta CDR3 regions. Using the HTBI primer set, a first-round RT-PCR was run on the TCR CDR3. TCRdb redid the calling of the multiplex PCR reads with MiXCR, one entry per CDR3 protein. The table shows under 700,000 distinct CDR3 sequences, with approximately 44% occurring only once. Sequenced: peripheral blood or thyroid tissue (not recorded which). These receptors were obtained from a woman under 30 with Graves' hyperthyroidism.

The rearrangement joins TRBV2 to TRBJ1-5; 9 bases are a match to TRBD1. CDR1 and CDR2 (germline): SNHLY, FYNNEI. The ends lost 5 bases at V and 4 bases at J; junction bases unmatched: 9. The CDR3 loop spans 16 amino acids. The CDR3 sequence is CASSHHGTGLNQPQHF. CDR3 coding DNA: TGTGCCAGCAGTCATCACGGGACAGGGTTAAATCAGCCCCAGCATTTT.

This clonotype has a count of ten or more. This chain uses TRBV7-8 with TRBJ1-5; perhaps TRBD1 as D (5 bases). Germline values: CDR1 SGHVS, CDR2 FQNEAQ. V was cut by 0 bases and J by 6 bases, with 12 bases left in between. The CDR3 is made up of 15 amino acids. The CDR3 sequence: CASSLAGPRGQPQHF. CDR3 sequence (DNA): TGTGCCAGCAGCTTAGCGGGTCCAAGGGGTCAGCCCCAGCATTTT.

This clonotype was observed many times. The chain is built from TRBV2 and TRBJ2-7; possibly TRBD1 for D (5 bases). The CDR3 runs 12 residues. V was cut by 4 bases and J by 6 bases, with 10 bases left in between. Germline assignment: CDR1 SNHLY and CDR2 FYNNEI. The CDR3: CASSGRGGEQYF. CDR3 DNA: TGTGCCAGCAGTGGTAGGGGCGGCGAGCAGTACTTC.

Only a few counts were recorded for this clonotype. V and J are TRBV7-9 and TRBJ1-1; 7 bases are shared with TRBD1. Germline assignment: CDR1 SEHNR and CDR2 FQNEAQ (reference sequence). V lost 5 bases to trimming and J lost 1 base; unmatched junction nucleotides: 7. The CDR3 contains 15 residues. The CDR3 reads CASSQRTGPNTEAFF. CDR3 in DNA: TGTGCCAGCAGCCAGCGGACAGGACCGAACACTGAAGCTTTCTTT.

CDR3 nucleotides: TGTGCCAGCAGCTTAGCGATTTTTTCGACAGCACAAGAGACCCAGTACTTC. This encodes CASSLAIFSTAQETQYF. V usage is TRBV7-2 and J usage is TRBJ2-5; D is possibly TRBD1 (5 bases). The CDR3 is made up of 17 amino acids. The germline V gene has CDR1 SGHTA and CDR2 FQGNSA. The ends were cut back, 0 bases at V and 2 bases at J, with 16 bases in the middle.

This clonotype was recorded many times. The chain couples TRBV7-9 to TRBJ1-2; D might be TRBD1 (6 bases). Per the germline V gene, CDR1 is SEHNR and CDR2 is FQNEAQ (reference sequence). The CDR3 length is 14 residues. V dropped 5 bases and J dropped 11 bases, with 21 bases sitting between them. The CDR3: CASSQPATRGSYTF. The CDR3, as DNA: TGTGCCAGCAGCCAACCCGCGACCAGGGGTTCATACACCTTC. The full variable domain, its missing parts supplied by reference TRBV7-9 and TRBJ1-2, is DTGVSQNPRHKITKRGQNVTFRCDPISEHNRLYWYRQTLGQGPEFLTYFQNEAQLEKSRLLSDRFSAERPKGSFSTLEIQRTEQGDSAMYLCASSQPATRGSYTFGSGTRLTVV.

This clonotype was counted ten times or more. The chain recombines TRBV24-1 with TRBJ1-4; D remains ambiguous. The CDR3 covers 14 residues. From germline, CDR1 is KGHDR and CDR2 SFDVKD. Deletions cut 5 bases from V and 0 bases from J, with 6 bases between. CDR3 in DNA: TGTGCCACCAGTGGGGTAGCAACTAATGAAAAACTGTTTTTT. Its protein is CATSGVATNEKLFF.

The chain couples TRBV19 to TRBJ1-4; 8 nucleotides match TRBD1. After removal of 7 bases from V and 5 bases from J, the junction contained 6 bases not matched to a gene. This CDR3 contains 14 residues. Germline CDR1 and CDR2: LNHDA and SQIVND (reference sequence). The CDR3 loop is CASNLDRANEKLFF. In nucleotides, the CDR3 is TGTGCCAGTAATTTGGACAGGGCGAATGAAAAACTGTTTTTT.

The chain recombines TRBV20-1 with TRBJ1-5, with D perhaps TRBD1 (5 bases). V dropped 6 bases and J dropped 0 bases, with 18 bases sitting between them. The germline V gene has CDR1 DFQATT and CDR2 SNEGSKA (reference sequence). The CDR3 spans 16 residues. The CDR3 protein is CSAMGPPLFSNQPQHF. CDR3 nucleotides: TGCAGTGCGATGGGGCCCCCTCTTTTTAGCAATCAGCCCCAGCATTTT.

This clonotype has only a few counts. The chain carries TRBV7-9 and TRBJ1-5; D remains ambiguous. The CDR3 is made up of 15 amino acids. The V and J ends lost 6 bases and 4 bases respectively, with 16 bases between them. Germline CDR1 reads SEHNR; CDR2 reads FQNEAQ (reference sequence). The CDR3 protein is CASSDAGLGNQPQHF. The CDR3 coding sequence is TGTGCCAGCAGTGACGCCGGACTGGGGAATCAGCCCCAGCATTTT.

The chain is built from TRBV19 and TRBJ2-2; D gene unclear. Trimming left V 1 base short and J 5 bases short, with 8 bases between. The germline gives CDR1 LNHDA, CDR2 SQIVND (reference sequence). CDR3 size: 14 residues. In nucleotides, the CDR3 is TGTGCCAGTAGTATAGGTGGGGTTACCGGGGAGCTGTTTTTT. It codes for CASSIGGVTGELFF.

Concerning this clonotype itself: With a much larger clone just one base away, this may be a read error. This chain links TRBV2 with TRBJ1-1; no definite D call. CDR1 and CDR2 from the germline V gene are SNHLY and FYNNEI. Trimming left V 3 bases short and J 6 bases short, with 8 bases between. The CDR3 runs to 12 residues. The CDR3 bases are TGTGCCAGCAGTGATGAAGGAGCTGAAGCTTTCTTT. Its protein is CASSDEGAEAFF.

About this clonotype itself: One end of the junction is discordant with germline, which a read error may explain. The rearrangement joins TRBV7-2 to TRBJ2-7; D may match TRBD1 or TRBD2 (6 bases each). Germline V gene sequence: CDR1 SGHTA, CDR2 FQGNSA. The CDR3 extends over 16 amino acids. The CDR3 spells CASSQRRGHRKGEQYF. CDR3 DNA sequence: TGCGCCAGCAGCCAACGCCGGGGGCACCGAAAGGGCGAGCAGTACTTC.

This clonotype was counted ten times or more. The CDR3 loop reads CASSLTTEQYF. The CDR3 DNA follows: TGTGCCAGCAGTTTAACGACCGAGCAGTACTTC. This sequence joins TRBV12-3 or TRBV12-4 and TRBJ2-7, with D uncertain. V was trimmed by 2 bases and J by 6 bases, leaving 5 bases between them. The CDR3 extends over 11 amino acids.

The genes are TRBV7-2 and TRBJ1-1; 8 bases align to TRBD1. CDR1 SGHTA and CDR2 FQGNSA come from the germline V gene. The CDR3 has 14 residues. V lost 6 bases and J lost 5; bases outside the gene matches: 8. Written as DNA, the CDR3 is TGTGCCAGCAGATCGCCAGGGGGCAGGACTGAAGCTTTCTTT. This sequence encodes CASRSPGGRTEAFF.

J is TRBJ2-7 and V is TRBV10-3; the D gene is possibly TRBD2 (6 bases). V lost 4 bases and J lost 1, with 11 bases in between. CDR1 ENHRY and CDR2 SYGVKD come from the germline V gene. This CDR3 comprises 14 residues. CDR3 residues: CAISGGVFSYEQYF. CDR3 coding DNA: TGTGCCATCAGTGGCGGGGTTTTTTCCTACGAGCAGTACTTC.

A few counts support this clonotype. The junction departs from the called germline gene at one end, perhaps through a read error. The V call is TRBV10-3, the J call TRBJ1-4; TRBD1 might be the D (6 bases). CDR1 is ENHRY, CDR2 SYGVKD, per germline. The CDR3 is made up of 15 amino acids. The CDR3 region has the DNA TGTGCCAGCAGTTACTCCAGGGGCAATAATGAAAAACTGTTTTTT. As protein: CASSYSRGNNEKLFF.

Details on this clonotype: One end of the junction varies from germline; a read error may be responsible. J is TRBJ2-7 and V is TRBV11-2, with 9 positions matching TRBD2. The CDR3 totals 17 residues. The V gene's germline CDR1 is SGHAT and CDR2 FQNNGV. CDR3: CASSPKRGELFSYEQYF. Written as DNA, the CDR3 is TGTGCCAGCAGCCCGAAGCGGGGGGAACTCTTCTCCTACGAACAGTACTTC.

The genes are TRBV29-1 and TRBJ2-6; D remains unclear. The CDR3 loop spans 14 amino acids. V was clipped by 4 bases and J by 4 bases, with 11 bases between them. Germline lookup yields CDR1 SQVTM and CDR2 ANQGSEA. DNA for the CDR3: TGCAGCGTTGGGGCAATGACAGGGGCCAACGTCCTGACTTTC. Its protein product is CSVGAMTGANVLTF. Looking up the rest from reference TRBV29-1 and TRBJ2-6 gives the full variable domain: SAVISQKPSRDICQRGTSLTIQCQVDSQVTMMFWYRQQPGQSLTLIATANQGSEATYESGFVIDKFPISRPNLTFSTLTVSNMSPEDSSIYLCSVGAMTGANVLTFGAGSRLTVL.

This clonotype was counted a few times. CDR3 nucleotides: TGTGCCAGCAGCCCACAGCTAGGGGGAACTAATGAAAAACTGTTTTTT. Its translation is CASSPQLGGTNEKLFF. J is TRBJ1-4 and V is TRBV7-9; TRBD1 is a possible D gene (6 bases). Germline V lookup: CDR1 SEHNR, CDR2 FQNEAQ (reference sequence). The ends were cut back, 5 bases at V and 1 base at J, with 14 bases in the middle. This CDR3 region has 16 residues. The variable domain in full, completed from reference TRBV7-9 and TRBJ1-4, reads DTGVSQNPRHKITKRGQNVTFRCDPISEHNRLYWYRQTLGQGPEFLTYFQNEAQLEKSRLLSDRFSAERPKGSFSTLEIQRTEQGDSAMYLCASSPQLGGTNEKLFFGSGTQLSVL.

CDR3 coding DNA: TGTGCCAGTAGTATCAGGGAACAGGAAAAACTGTTTTTT. It is translated as CASSIREQEKLFF. The chain links TRBV19 to TRBJ1-4; TRBD1 is a possible D gene (5 bases). CDR3 length: 13 amino acids. The V gene lost 3 bases and the J gene lost 8 bases, with 10 bases spanning the gap. The germline V gene encodes CDR1 LNHDA and CDR2 SQIVND (reference sequence).

With respect to this clonotype: It is likely a read error, because the conserved phenylalanine at the end of the CDR3 is missing. This sequence joins TRBV7-4 and TRBJ1-1; no clear D. Trimming shortened V by 3 bases and J by 0 bases, and 8 bases separated the two germline ends. The CDR3 totals 14 residues. Per the germline V gene, CDR1 is SGHVT and CDR2 is SQSDAQ. The CDR3 loop is CASSLELMNTEAFL. In DNA form, the CDR3 reads TGTGCCAGCAGCTTGGAGCTCATGAACACTGAAGCTTTCCTT.

This clonotype has a single count. V usage is TRBV6-1 and J usage is TRBJ2-7, with 8 bases identical to TRBD2. Germline assignment: CDR1 MNHNS and CDR2 SASEGT. CDR3 size: 16 residues. The trim removed 7 bases at V and 2 bases at J, leaving 13 bases unmatched. The chain's CDR3 is CASTGLGERETYEQYF. In nucleotides, the CDR3 is TGTGCCAGCACCGGACTCGGGGAGCGGGAGACCTACGAGCAGTACTTC.